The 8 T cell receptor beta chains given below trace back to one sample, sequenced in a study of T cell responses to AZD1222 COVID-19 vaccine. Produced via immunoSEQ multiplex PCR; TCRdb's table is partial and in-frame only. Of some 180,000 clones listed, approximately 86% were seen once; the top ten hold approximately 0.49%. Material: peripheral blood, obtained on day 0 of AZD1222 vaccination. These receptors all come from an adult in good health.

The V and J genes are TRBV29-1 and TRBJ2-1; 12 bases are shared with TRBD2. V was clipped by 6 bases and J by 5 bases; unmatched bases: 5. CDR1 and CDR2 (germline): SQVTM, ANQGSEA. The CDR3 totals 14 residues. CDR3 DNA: TGCAGCGTCCTGGGACTAGCGGGCGACAATGAGCAGTTCTTC. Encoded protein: CSVLGLAGDNEQFF.

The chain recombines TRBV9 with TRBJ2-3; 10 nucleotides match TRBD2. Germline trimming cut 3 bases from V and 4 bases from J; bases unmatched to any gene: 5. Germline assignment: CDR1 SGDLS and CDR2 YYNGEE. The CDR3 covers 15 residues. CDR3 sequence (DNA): TGTGCCAGCAGCGCGGCTAGCGGGGGCCCAGATACGCAGTATTTT. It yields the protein CASSAASGGPDTQYF.

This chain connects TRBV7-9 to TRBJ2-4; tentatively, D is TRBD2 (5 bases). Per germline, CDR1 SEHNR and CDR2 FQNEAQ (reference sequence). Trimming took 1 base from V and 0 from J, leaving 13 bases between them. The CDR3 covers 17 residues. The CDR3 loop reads CASSLGLTRLAKNIQYF. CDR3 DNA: TGTGCCAGCAGCTTAGGACTAACGAGGCTAGCCAAAAACATTCAGTACTTC. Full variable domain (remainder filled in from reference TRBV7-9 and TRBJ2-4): DTGVSQNPRHKITKRGQNVTFRCDPISEHNRLYWYRQTLGQGPEFLTYFQNEAQLEKSRLLSDRFSAERPKGSFSTLEIQRTEQGDSAMYLCASSLGLTRLAKNIQYFGAGTRLSVL.

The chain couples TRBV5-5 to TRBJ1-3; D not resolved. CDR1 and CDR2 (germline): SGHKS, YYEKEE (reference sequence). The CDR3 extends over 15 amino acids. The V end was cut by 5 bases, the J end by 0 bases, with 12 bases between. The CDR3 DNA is TGTGCCAGCAGTTCGGACGGCCTCTCTGGAAACACCATATATTTT. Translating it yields CASSSDGLSGNTIYF.

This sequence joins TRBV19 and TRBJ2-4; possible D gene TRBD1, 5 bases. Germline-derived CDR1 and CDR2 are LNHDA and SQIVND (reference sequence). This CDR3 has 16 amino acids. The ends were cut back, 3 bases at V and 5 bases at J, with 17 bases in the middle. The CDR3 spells CASSIPDAGWENIQYF. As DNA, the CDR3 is TGTGCCAGTAGTATTCCAGACGCAGGGTGGGAAAACATTCAGTACTTC. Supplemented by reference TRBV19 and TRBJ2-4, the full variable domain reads DGGITQSPKYLFRKEGQNVTLSCEQNLNHDAMYWYRQDPGQGLRLIYYSQIVNDFQKGDIAEGYSVSREKKESFPLTVTSAQKNPTAFYLCASSIPDAGWENIQYFGAGTRLSVL.

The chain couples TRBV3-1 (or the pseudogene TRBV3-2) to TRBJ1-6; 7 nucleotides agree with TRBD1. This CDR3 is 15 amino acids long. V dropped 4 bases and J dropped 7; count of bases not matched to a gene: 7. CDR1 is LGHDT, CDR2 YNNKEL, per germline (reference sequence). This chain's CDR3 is CASSRKTGPNSPLHF. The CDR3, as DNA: TGTGCCAGCAGCCGTAAGACAGGGCCGAATTCACCCCTCCACTTT.

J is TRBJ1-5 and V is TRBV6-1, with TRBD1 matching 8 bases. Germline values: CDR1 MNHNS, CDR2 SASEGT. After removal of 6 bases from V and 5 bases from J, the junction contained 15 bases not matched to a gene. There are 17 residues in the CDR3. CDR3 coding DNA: TGTGCCAGCAGAGAACTGGGTACAGGGGGTGTACATCAGCCCCAGCATTTT. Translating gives CASRELGTGGVHQPQHF.

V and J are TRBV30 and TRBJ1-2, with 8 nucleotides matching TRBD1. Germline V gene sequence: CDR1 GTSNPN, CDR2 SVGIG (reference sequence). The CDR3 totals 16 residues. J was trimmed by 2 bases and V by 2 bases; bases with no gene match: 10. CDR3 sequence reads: CAWSRGAGGENYGYTF. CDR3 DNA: TGTGCCTGGAGTCGAGGGGCAGGGGGCGAAAACTATGGCTACACCTTC. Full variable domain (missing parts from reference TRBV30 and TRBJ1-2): SQTIHQWPATLVQPVGSPLSLECTVEGTSNPNLYWYRQAAGRGLQLLFYSVGIGQISSEVPQNLSASRPQDRQFILSSKKLLLSDSGFYLCAWSRGAGGENYGYTFGSGTRLTVV.